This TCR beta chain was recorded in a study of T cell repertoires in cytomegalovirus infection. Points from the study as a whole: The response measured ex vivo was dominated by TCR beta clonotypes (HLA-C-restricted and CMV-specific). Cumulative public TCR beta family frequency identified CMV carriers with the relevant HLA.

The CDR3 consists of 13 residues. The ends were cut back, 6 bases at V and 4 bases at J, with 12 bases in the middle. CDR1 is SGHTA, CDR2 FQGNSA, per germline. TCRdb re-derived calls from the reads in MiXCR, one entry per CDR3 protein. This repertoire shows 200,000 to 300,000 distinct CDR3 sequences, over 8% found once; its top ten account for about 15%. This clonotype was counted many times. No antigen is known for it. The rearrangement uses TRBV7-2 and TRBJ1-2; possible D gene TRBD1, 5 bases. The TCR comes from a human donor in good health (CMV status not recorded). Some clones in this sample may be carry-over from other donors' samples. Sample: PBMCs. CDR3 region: CASSFDGTYGYTF. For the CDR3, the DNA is TGTGCCAGCAGTTTCGACGGGACCTATGGCTACACCTTC.